This T cell receptor beta chain derives from a study of T cells in Graves' hyperthyroidism and ophthalmopathy. Findings of the study overall: A median approximately 6.8 months before onset, the model predicted ophthalmopathy. Most clonotypes expanded in thyroid above 0.001 were likewise present in blood.

Exclusions: uncontrolled infection, other autoimmune disease, pregnancy, lactation. TCR beta CDR3 regions were amplified from RNA transcripts. HTBI primers drove first-round RT-PCR of the TCR CDR3. From the multiplex PCR reads, TCRdb called clonotypes with MiXCR, one entry per CDR3 protein. Of under 400,000 distinct CDR3 sequences listed, about 15% were seen once; the top ten hold under 25%. This clonotype appeared many times. The antigen remains unidentified. The CDR3 spans 13 residues. V was shortened by 6 bases and J by 5 bases, with 13 bases between the two germline ends. The source material was blood. This TCR was recovered from a woman aged 55-70 years with Graves' ophthalmopathy. This chain uses TRBV12-3 or TRBV12-4 with TRBJ1-1; D remains ambiguous. DNA of the CDR3: TGTGCCAGCAGCTCCCCCTGGGGTACTGAAGCTTTCTTT. It encodes CASSSPWGTEAFF.